What follows are 23 T cell receptor beta chains derived from one specimen sequenced in a study of T-cell memory formation after mild COVID-19. TCRdb fed the 5' RACE reads into MiXCR, producing one record per CDR3 protein. This table has 400,000 or so distinct CDR3 sequences, roughly 20% appearing once. Input material: PBMCs or a T cell subset sorted from them (not recorded which). The receptors here all came from an adult woman who had mild COVID-19 (a few samples of this study predate the infection). Cell type and time point are not known.

This clonotype has only a few counts. This chain joins TRBV7-2 and TRBJ2-5, with D unresolved. There are 14 residues in the CDR3. Germline V gene data show CDR1 as SGHTA and CDR2 as FQGNSA. V lost 4 bases to trimming and J lost 1 base, with 10 bases between them. Here the CDR3 reads CASSSRKGQETQYF. The CDR3 DNA reads TGTGCCAGCAGCTCCCGAAAGGGCCAAGAGACCCAGTACTTC.

This clonotype was recorded a few times. The V call is TRBV2, the J call TRBJ2-7; tentative D call: TRBD2 (6 bases). Germline CDR1 reads SNHLY; CDR2 reads FYNNEI. The CDR3 loop spans 12 amino acids. V was clipped by 4 bases and J by 7 bases, with 11 bases between them. The CDR3 is CASSAGAGEQYF. CDR3 nucleotides: TGTGCCAGCAGTGCAGGTGCGGGGGAGCAGTACTTC.

V gene TRBV19 combines with J gene TRBJ2-7, with D tentatively TRBD1 or TRBD2 (5 bases each). Trimming pared 3 bases from V and 4 bases from J, leaving 13 bases between. The CDR3 totals 14 residues. CDR1 LNHDA and CDR2 SQIVND come from the germline V gene (reference sequence). The CDR3 nucleotides read TGTGCCAGTAGTATTGGGACCCTCGGTTACGAGCAGTACTTC. It translates to CASSIGTLGYEQYF. Combining the CDR3 with reference TRBV19 and TRBJ2-7 gives the whole variable domain DGGITQSPKYLFRKEGQNVTLSCEQNLNHDAMYWYRQDPGQGLRLIYYSQIVNDFQKGDIAEGYSVSREKKESFPLTVTSAQKNPTAFYLCASSIGTLGYEQYFGPGTRLTVT.

The chain employs TRBV5-1 and TRBJ2-1; D gene uncertain. Deletions cut 4 bases from V and 9 bases from J, with 8 bases between. Germline CDR1 and CDR2: SGHRS and YFSETQ. The length of the CDR3 is 11 residues. The CDR3 bases are TGCGCCAGCAGCCTTCAGACTGAGCAGTTCTTC. Translating it yields CASSLQTEQFF.

The V and J genes are TRBV7-3 and TRBJ1-1; D may be TRBD1 (6 bases). V lost 1 base, J lost 4 bases, and 10 bases lay in between. Germline CDR1 SGHTA, CDR2 FQGTGA. This CDR3 region has 14 residues. The CDR3 DNA is TGTGCCAGCAGCTTAAACCCGGGGGCCACTGAAGCTTTCTTT. Protein product: CASSLNPGATEAFF.

The sample holds a few counts of this clonotype. V gene TRBV11-2 combines with J gene TRBJ2-1, with a possible D match to TRBD2 (6 bases). The length of the CDR3 is 16 residues. Germline CDR1 and CDR2: SGHAT and FQNNGV. The germline V and J ends were trimmed by 5 bases and 0 bases, with 14 bases remaining between them. This chain's CDR3 is CASSLKEGSSYNEQFF. The CDR3 nucleotides are TGTGCCAGCAGCCTAAAGGAGGGAAGCTCCTACAATGAGCAGTTCTTC.

This chain links TRBV19 with TRBJ2-7, with 9 bases lining up with TRBD2. Germline V CDR1 and CDR2: LNHDA, SQIVND (reference sequence). This CDR3 spans 15 amino acids. After removal of 3 bases from V and 6 bases from J, the junction contained 9 bases not matched to a gene. The CDR3 DNA reads TGTGCCAGTAGTATTGGAAGCGGGGGGCCCGCCGAGCAGTACTTC. Encoded protein: CASSIGSGGPAEQYF.

This chain uses TRBV6-5 with TRBJ2-3; D is perhaps TRBD1 (6 bases). The ends were cut back, 6 bases at V and 2 bases at J, with 12 bases in the middle. Germline-derived CDR1 and CDR2 are MNHEY and SVGAGI. This CDR3 has 14 amino acids. CDR3 loop: CASRDDRYTDTQYF. DNA for the CDR3: TGTGCCAGCAGGGACGACAGGTACACAGATACGCAGTATTTT.

This clonotype was seen more than once but under ten times. The rearrangement links TRBV9 to TRBJ2-2; D tentatively reads TRBD1 or TRBD2 (6 bases each). The germline gives CDR1 SGDLS, CDR2 YYNGEE. V dropped 3 bases and J dropped 3 bases, with 15 bases sitting between them. The CDR3 is 16 amino acids. CDR3: CASSGGRGEHTGELFF. The CDR3 DNA follows: TGTGCCAGCAGCGGGGGTAGGGGGGAACACACCGGGGAGCTGTTTTTT.

The CDR3 DNA is TGTGCCAGCAGCAAGACTAGCGGAGTATACAATGAGCAGTTCTTC. It encodes CASSKTSGVYNEQFF. The chain combines TRBV7-6 with TRBJ2-1, with 9 nucleotides matching TRBD2. This CDR3 contains 15 residues. The V gene end was trimmed by 5 bases and the J gene end by 4 bases; junction bases not matched to a gene: 6. Germline lookup yields CDR1 SGHVS and CDR2 FNYEAQ.

This chain uses TRBV5-1 with TRBJ1-4, with TRBD1 as a possible D gene (6 bases). V dropped 1 base and J dropped 1 base, with 11 bases sitting between them. CDR3 size: 16 residues. CDR1 is SGHRS and CDR2 is YFSETQ in the germline V gene. CDR3 coding DNA: TGCGCCAGCAGCTTGAACTTAGGGGGAACTAATGAAAAACTGTTTTTT. It specifies CASSLNLGGTNEKLFF.

This rearrangement joins TRBV12-3 or TRBV12-4 to TRBJ1-2; D is perhaps TRBD1 (5 bases). Trimming stripped 2 bases from V and 8 bases from J, with 18 bases between. The CDR3 contains 15 residues. CDR3 sequence (DNA): TGTGCCAGCAGTTTACGGGGTCAGGGATCCGACGGCTACACCTTC. Encoded protein: CASSLRGQGSDGYTF.

This sequence joins TRBV3-1 and TRBJ2-7; D possibly corresponds to TRBD2 (6 bases). CDR3 length equals 14 residues. Trimming pared 3 bases from V and 7 bases from J, leaving 16 bases between. Germline values: CDR1 LGHDT, CDR2 YNNKEL (reference sequence). The CDR3 bases are TGTGCCAGCAGCCACGGGGGTTCACAATTAGAGCAGTACTTC. As protein: CASSHGGSQLEQYF.

This clonotype occurred a few times. This chain uses TRBV12-3 or TRBV12-4 with TRBJ2-4, with TRBD2 identical over 14 bases. The CDR3 spans 19 residues. The V gene end was trimmed by 6 bases and the J gene end by 2 bases; junction bases not matched to a gene: 12. Written as DNA, the CDR3 is TGTGCCAGCAGCTCTAGACTAGCGGGAGGGCCTTTGACCAAAAACATTCAGTACTTC. Residues: CASSSRLAGGPLTKNIQYF.

This clonotype was counted a few times. This rearrangement joins TRBV9 to TRBJ2-4, with 9 bases identical to TRBD2. The V gene's germline CDR1 is SGDLS and CDR2 YYNGEE. The CDR3 is made up of 16 amino acids. With V trimmed by 4 bases and J by 4 bases, 9 bases remained unmatched. CDR3 DNA sequence: TGTGCCAGCAGCCCCGATCTAGCGGGGAGAAAAAACATTCAGTACTTC. Protein sequence: CASSPDLAGRKNIQYF.

In this sample, this clonotype turned up many times. The rearrangement uses TRBV5-6 and TRBJ2-7, with D uncertain. The CDR3 has 14 amino acids. CDR1 and CDR2 (germline): SGHDT, YYEEEE. The germline V and J ends were trimmed by 6 bases and 5 bases, with 18 bases remaining between them. CDR3 loop: CASKAHSLRNEQYF. The DNA for the CDR3 is TGTGCCAGCAAAGCCCACAGCTTGAGAAACGAGCAGTACTTC.

CDR3 sequence reads: CSARIAGGAPGELFF. The CDR3 bases are TGCAGTGCTAGAATAGCGGGAGGTGCCCCTGGGGAGCTGTTTTTT. V gene TRBV20-1 combines with J gene TRBJ2-2; the match to TRBD2 covers 10 bases. J gave up 8 bases and V 2 bases, and 8 bases lay outside the gene matches. The germline gives CDR1 DFQATT, CDR2 SNEGSKA (reference sequence). This CDR3 comprises 15 residues.

The chain joins TRBV19 to TRBJ1-1; 9 positions agree with TRBD1. Trimming took 3 bases from V and 3 from J; bases not matched to a gene: 2. CDR3 length: 14 residues. The germline gives CDR1 LNHDA, CDR2 SQIVND (reference sequence). CDR3 bases: TGTGCCAGTAGTATGCGGGACAGGGACACTGAAGCTTTCTTT. The encoded protein is CASSMRDRDTEAFF.

This clonotype was counted a few times. The CDR3 spells CASSRLAGSPGELFF. CDR3 nucleotide sequence: TGTGCCAGTAGTCGGCTAGCGGGGTCGCCCGGGGAGCTGTTTTTT. The chain employs TRBV19 and TRBJ2-2; 9 nucleotides match TRBD2. V dropped 5 bases and J dropped 6; count of bases not matched to a gene: 7. Germline CDR1 reads LNHDA; CDR2 reads SQIVND (reference sequence). The CDR3 is 15 amino acids. The entire variable domain, with the rest obtained from reference TRBV19 and TRBJ2-2, is as follows: DGGITQSPKYLFRKEGQNVTLSCEQNLNHDAMYWYRQDPGQGLRLIYYSQIVNDFQKGDIAEGYSVSREKKESFPLTVTSAQKNPTAFYLCASSRLAGSPGELFFGEGSRLTVL.

The gene calls are TRBV2 and TRBJ2-3; D unresolved. Trimming pared 3 bases from V and 0 bases from J, leaving 7 bases between. CDR3 size: 14 residues. Looked up from germline, CDR1 is SNHLY and CDR2 is FYNNEI. The CDR3 sequence: CASSDRTSTDTQYF. CDR3 sequence (DNA): TGTGCCAGCAGTGACCGCACTAGCACAGATACGCAGTATTTT.

This clonotype was observed many times. The V call is TRBV7-3, the J call TRBJ2-7; tentatively, D is TRBD2 (6 bases). The CDR3 length is 14 residues. Germline CDR1 SGHTA, CDR2 FQGTGA. The V gene lost 5 bases and the J gene lost 1 base, with 12 bases spanning the gap. CDR3 region: CASSPAGGSYEQYF. The CDR3 nucleotides are TGTGCCAGCAGCCCGGCCGGAGGGTCCTACGAGCAGTACTTC.

This clonotype came up a few times. The chain carries TRBV7-9 and TRBJ2-7, with D maybe TRBD2 (6 bases). Trimming removed 4 bases from V and 4 bases from J, with 11 bases in between. This CDR3 region has 13 residues. Germline V lookup: CDR1 SEHNR, CDR2 FQNEAQ (reference sequence). CDR3 protein: CASSSIGGYEQYF. The DNA for the CDR3 is TGTGCCAGCAGCTCCATTGGGGGGTACGAGCAGTACTTC. The entire variable domain, with the rest obtained from reference TRBV7-9 and TRBJ2-7, is as follows: DTGVSQNPRHKITKRGQNVTFRCDPISEHNRLYWYRQTLGQGPEFLTYFQNEAQLEKSRLLSDRFSAERPKGSFSTLEIQRTEQGDSAMYLCASSSIGGYEQYFGPGTRLTVT.

This clonotype was seen a handful of times. The chain uses TRBV5-4 and TRBJ2-5; 7 positions agree with TRBD1. J gave up 1 base and V 6 bases, and 9 bases lay outside the gene matches. This CDR3 is built from 15 residues. From germline, CDR1 is SGHNT and CDR2 YYREEE (reference sequence). The CDR3 DNA reads TGTGCCAGCACCCGGAACAGGGGCACCCAAGAGACCCAGTACTTC. The encoded protein is CASTRNRGTQETQYF.